Shown below are 28 T cell receptor beta chains from a single sample sequenced in a study of blood T cells in healthy people across ages. Combining a sample-barcoded 5' primer with a J-beta primer mix, a second PCR ran for 7 to 11 cycles. TCRdb reanalysed the 5' RACE reads using MiXCR and keeps one entry per CDR3 protein. The repertoire holds more than 1.4 million distinct CDR3 sequences, with 35% to 45% as singletons. Input material: blood. These TCRs come from a woman between 18 and 29 years old in good health.

This clonotype was counted only a few times. This chain joins TRBV14 and TRBJ2-3, with unresolved D. Germline CDR1 and CDR2: SGHDN and FVKESK. The CDR3 is 13 amino acids. Trimming removed 7 bases at V and 4 bases at J, with 12 bases between. This CDR3 is CASTRSPADTQYF. CDR3 sequence (DNA): TGTGCCAGCACTCGTTCCCCGGCAGATACGCAGTATTTT.

The V and J genes are TRBV29-1 and TRBJ1-1; D is unresolved. The ends were cut back, 4 bases at V and 4 bases at J, with 7 bases in the middle. The V gene's germline CDR1 is SQVTM and CDR2 ANQGSEA. The CDR3 spans 11 residues. CDR3 sequence (DNA): TGCAGCGTTGCCCTGGTCACTGAAGCTTTCTTT. Its protein product is CSVALVTEAFF.

This clonotype was seen a handful of times. The rearrangement uses TRBV14 and TRBJ2-1, with unresolved D. The CDR3 consists of 13 residues. Per the germline V gene, CDR1 is SGHDN and CDR2 is FVKESK. V lost 0 bases to trimming and J lost 4 bases, with 4 bases between them. The CDR3 nucleotides read TGTGCCAGCAGCCAAGACTGGTACAATGAGCAGTTCTTC. Translated: CASSQDWYNEQFF.

This clonotype was observed a few times. The genes are TRBV10-1 and TRBJ2-3; 7 bases are shared with TRBD2. V shed 5 bases, J shed 5 bases, and the junction held 10 bases outside the gene matches. This CDR3 contains 15 residues. The germline CDR1 and CDR2 sequences are WNHNN and SYGVQD (reference sequence). The CDR3 DNA reads TGCGCCAGCAGTAAGACTAGCCCCCCTGAAGATACGCAGTATTTT. The encoded protein is CASSKTSPPEDTQYF.

The V call is TRBV20-1, the J call TRBJ2-4; maybe TRBD2 (6 bases). The better agreement between TRBJ2-7 and the DNA end casts doubt on the J call. Germline V gene data show CDR1 as DFQATT and CDR2 as SNEGSKA (reference sequence). This CDR3 contains 12 residues. CDR3 coding DNA: TGCAGTGCTAGCGGAGGACTACGCGAGCAGTACTTC. Residues: CSASGGLREQYF.

V gene TRBV12-5 combines with J gene TRBJ2-7; 8 bases match TRBD2. The CDR3 length is 14 residues. Germline CDR1 and CDR2: LGHNT and FRNRAP. Unmatched junction bases numbered 14, after V lost 9 bases and J lost 7 bases. The CDR3 nucleotides are TGTGCTAGCGAACATAGCGGGACGGGGAATGAGCAGTACTTC. Amino acids: CASEHSGTGNEQYF.

The CDR3: CASSQDGGQGGNYGYTF. For the CDR3, the DNA is TGTGCCAGCAGCCAAGATGGGGGGCAGGGGGGTAACTATGGCTACACCTTC. V gene TRBV4-2 combines with J gene TRBJ1-2; TRBD1 aligns across 7 bases. After removal of 0 bases from V and 1 base from J, the junction contained 8 bases not matched to a gene. Germline V gene data show CDR1 as LGHNA and CDR2 as YNFKEQ. The CDR3 is 17 residues long.

The chain joins TRBV4-2 to TRBJ2-1, with 8 bases lining up with TRBD2. With V trimmed by 0 bases and J by 9 bases, 4 bases remained unmatched. Germline-derived CDR1 and CDR2 are LGHNA and YNFKEQ. This CDR3 contains 14 residues. CDR3 in amino acids: CASSQDGRGGEQFF. Here the CDR3 DNA reads TGTGCCAGCAGCCAAGACGGGAGGGGGGGTGAGCAGTTCTTC.

V is TRBV14 and J is TRBJ2-3; 7 bases align to TRBD1. The CDR3 consists of 16 residues. V lost 5 bases and J lost 5; bases outside the gene matches: 13. Germline values: CDR1 SGHDN, CDR2 FVKESK. CDR3 nucleotides: TGTGCCAGCAGCTCCACCAGGGGGTCGGTAGGAGATACGCAGTATTTT. Translated, it gives CASSSTRGSVGDTQYF.

V is TRBV6-6 and J is TRBJ1-6, with TRBD1 matching 9 bases. Germline V gene data show CDR1 as MNHNY and CDR2 as SVGAGI (reference sequence). CDR3 size: 14 residues. With V trimmed by 8 bases and J by 11 bases, 10 bases remained unmatched. The CDR3 here is CASLKGQGGAPLHF. The CDR3 coding sequence is TGTGCCAGCCTGAAGGGACAGGGTGGTGCACCCCTCCACTTT.

The genes are TRBV7-8 and TRBJ2-7; D gene uncertain. The assigned J gene may be wrong: the sequence end matches TRBJ2-5 better. CDR1 and CDR2 from the germline V gene are SGHVS and FQNEAQ. This CDR3 spans 16 amino acids. CDR3 coding DNA: TGTGCCAGTCAGCTTACCCAGCCGACGACCTGGGGGACCCAGTACTTC. It specifies CASQLTQPTTWGTQYF.

The V and J genes are TRBV27 and TRBJ1-1; TRBD1 aligns across 7 bases. This CDR3 contains 15 residues. The V gene's germline CDR1 is MNHEY and CDR2 SMNVEV (reference sequence). V trimming: 6 bases; J trimming: 3 bases; junction bases outside the gene matches: 10. The CDR3 region is CASRPTGVGHTEAFF. The CDR3 DNA reads as TGTGCCAGCAGACCAACAGGGGTGGGGCACACTGAAGCTTTCTTT.

This clonotype was detected a few times. The V call is TRBV29-1, the J call TRBJ2-1, with D maybe TRBD2 (6 bases). The CDR3 is made up of 12 amino acids. Germline CDR1 SQVTM, CDR2 ANQGSEA. V was shortened by 6 bases and J by 2 bases, with 8 bases between the two germline ends. This chain's CDR3 is CSVGGAYNEQFF. In DNA, the CDR3 is TGCAGCGTCGGGGGAGCCTACAATGAGCAGTTCTTC.

This clonotype was seen a few times. V usage is TRBV25-1 and J usage is TRBJ2-3; D gene ambiguous. Germline-derived CDR1 and CDR2 are MGHDK and SYGVNS. Trimming took off 7 bases at V and 0 bases at J, with 11 bases between the two ends. The CDR3 is made up of 14 amino acids. The CDR3 region has the DNA TGTGCCAGCACTCATACCTCTAGCACAGATACGCAGTATTTT. Translated, it gives CASTHTSSTDTQYF.

This clonotype has a handful of counts. The chain has TRBV12-3 or TRBV12-4 and TRBJ2-7, with D possibly TRBD2 on 6 matching bases. The J call may be mistaken, given a closer DNA end match to TRBJ2-5. The CDR3 is made up of 14 amino acids. CDR3 coding DNA: TGTGCCAGCAGTTTCGGAACTAGCTGGAAGACCCAGTACTTC. Encoded protein: CASSFGTSWKTQYF.

This clonotype was detected many times. The rearrangement joins TRBV6-5 to TRBJ1-4; D is perhaps TRBD1 (6 bases). With 2 bases removed from V and 8 bases from J, the gap between germline ends came to 15 bases. Germline V gives CDR1 MNHEY, CDR2 SVGAGI. This CDR3 has 15 residues. CDR3 sequence reads: CASSYATGVEEKLFF. Written as DNA, the CDR3 is TGTGCCAGCAGTTACGCGACAGGAGTAGAGGAAAAACTGTTTTTT.

The chain employs TRBV12-3 or TRBV12-4 and TRBJ2-3; D may match TRBD1 or TRBD2 (6 bases each). V was clipped by 8 bases and J by 2 bases, with 20 bases between them. The CDR3 covers 16 residues. The CDR3 loop reads CASAKGGRTVTDTQYF. The CDR3 DNA sequence: TGTGCCAGCGCCAAGGGGGGACGGACAGTCACAGATACGCAGTATTTT.

This clonotype was observed a handful of times. This chain joins TRBV6-2 or TRBV6-3 and TRBJ2-1; tentative D call: TRBD2 (5 bases). This CDR3 region has 15 residues. V was clipped by 8 bases and J by 0 bases, with 14 bases between them. Germline V gene sequence: CDR1 MNHEY, CDR2 SVGEGT. DNA of the CDR3: TGTGCCAGCTCAAATGGACTTAGCTCCTACAATGAGCAGTTCTTC. Translation: CASSNGLSSYNEQFF.

This clonotype was counted a few times. This sequence joins TRBV5-1 and TRBJ1-1; D remains unclear. The CDR3 contains 13 residues. In germline, CDR1 is SGHRS, CDR2 YFSETQ. Trimming removed 4 bases from V and 6 bases from J, with 13 bases in between. Written as DNA, the CDR3 is TGCGCCAGCAGCCCCGATGGGGAGCCTGAAGCTTTCTTT. It specifies CASSPDGEPEAFF.

The chain couples TRBV5-1 to TRBJ2-3; TRBD2 matches at 11 bases. The CDR3 totals 18 residues. After removal of 0 bases from V and 4 bases from J, the junction contained 10 bases not matched to a gene. CDR1 is SGHRS and CDR2 is YFSETQ in the germline V gene. This CDR3 reads CASSLGLAGISSADTQYF. DNA for the CDR3: TGCGCCAGCAGCTTGGGACTAGCGGGGATCTCTAGCGCAGATACGCAGTATTTT. Full variable domain (rest looked up from reference TRBV5-1 and TRBJ2-3): KAGVTQTPRYLIKTRGQQVTLSCSPISGHRSVSWYQQTPGQGLQFLFEYFSETQRNKGNFPGRFSGRQFSNSRSEMNVSTLELGDSALYLCASSLGLAGISSADTQYFGPGTRLTVL.

The J gene is TRBJ2-3, the V gene TRBV4-1; D may match TRBD1 or TRBD2 (5 bases each). Between the trimmed V and J ends, which lost 8 bases and 2 bases, there was a span of 20 bases. The CDR3 is 16 amino acids. The germline gives CDR1 MGHRA, CDR2 YSYEKL. CDR3 region: CASGAWGRADTDTQYF. The CDR3 nucleotides are TGCGCCAGCGGGGCTTGGGGGAGAGCAGACACAGATACGCAGTATTTT.

This clonotype was seen more than once but under ten times. The chain couples TRBV10-3 to TRBJ2-3, with D tentatively TRBD2 (5 bases). The CDR3 is 11 amino acids. The germline V gene encodes CDR1 ENHRY and CDR2 SYGVKD. V was clipped by 10 bases and J by 10 bases, with 15 bases between them. This CDR3 is CATERDAAQYF. CDR3 bases: TGTGCCACGGAGAGGGATGCGGCGCAGTATTTT.

This clonotype was detected only a few times. The gene calls are TRBV18 and TRBJ1-1, with 8 bases fitting TRBD1. The CDR3 has 14 amino acids. Germline loops: CDR1 KGHSH, CDR2 LQKENI. With V trimmed by 5 bases and J by 1 base, 3 bases remained unmatched. CDR3 in DNA: TGTGCCAGCTCAATAGGACAGGGGAACACTGAAGCTTTCTTT. Translated, it gives CASSIGQGNTEAFF.

The gene calls are TRBV10-3 and TRBJ1-2; 12 bases match TRBD1. Germline V CDR1 and CDR2: ENHRY, SYGVKD. This CDR3 is 13 amino acids long. Unmatched junction bases numbered 3, after V lost 6 bases and J lost 7 bases. The CDR3 DNA reads TGTGCCATCAGAGGGACAGGGGGCCTTGGCTACACCTTC. Encoded protein: CAIRGTGGLGYTF.

This clonotype came up once. At one of its ends the junction is not consistent with the germline gene, which may arise from a read error. The chain's CDR3 is CASGFSTSKETQYF. CDR3 DNA: TGCGCCAGCGGCTTCAGCACTAGCAAAGAGACCCAGTACTTC. The rearrangement joins TRBV5-1 to TRBJ2-5, with D tentatively TRBD2 (6 bases). Per germline, CDR1 SGHRS and CDR2 YFSETQ. The CDR3 has 14 amino acids. Filled out from reference TRBV5-1 and TRBJ2-5, the complete variable domain reads KAGVTQTPRYLIKTRGQQVTLSCSPISGHRSVSWYQQTPGQGLQFLFEYFSETQRNKGNFPGRFSGRQFSNSRSEMNVSTLELGDSALYLCASGFSTSKETQYFGPGTRLLVL.

This clonotype turned up a few times. This chain connects TRBV4-2 to TRBJ2-3; no clear D gene. Trimming removed 0 bases from V and 4 bases from J, with 5 bases in between. CDR1 and CDR2 (germline): LGHNA, YNFKEQ. The CDR3 runs to 13 residues. This CDR3 reads CASSQDRSDTQYF. CDR3 bases: TGTGCCAGCAGCCAAGACCGGTCAGATACGCAGTATTTT.

Notes on this clonotype: Mismatch with germline at one junction end may stem from a read error. The rearrangement links TRBV7-9 to TRBJ1-1; D is uncertain. The CDR3 is made up of 15 amino acids. The germline gives CDR1 SEHNR, CDR2 FQNEAQ (reference sequence). CDR3 coding DNA: TGTGCCGGCAGCTTAGCTATATTCCTCCGGGCTGAAGCTTTCTTT. It is translated as CAGSLAIFLRAEAFF.

This clonotype was seen a single time. V usage is TRBV13 and J usage is TRBJ2-3; 10 positions match TRBD2. The CDR3 has 19 residues. The V segment lost 4 bases and the J segment 0 bases; nucleotides outside the gene matches: 13. CDR1 and CDR2 (germline): PRHDT, FYEKMQ (reference sequence). The CDR3, as DNA: TGTGCCAGCAGCTACCAAAGCATGGTAGCGGGGGGTAGCACAGATACGCAGTATTTT. The encoded protein is CASSYQSMVAGGSTDTQYF.